The 25 T cell receptor beta chains below all came from one sample that was sequenced in a study of blood T cells in healthy people across ages. The use of a sample-barcoded 5' primer and a J-beta primer mix characterized a second PCR of about 7 to 12 cycles. Each CDR3 protein gets one entry after TCRdb re-called the 5' RACE reads with MiXCR. This sample has nearly 800,000 distinct CDR3 sequences, with 20% to 25% found just once. A further study also used this sample, focusing on T cells of mothers and their children.

Source material: blood. The receptors come from a boy aged 5-17 years in good health.

The genes are TRBV12-3 or TRBV12-4 and TRBJ1-5; 12 bases line up with TRBD1. This CDR3 contains 18 residues. V shed 5 bases and J 1 base; nucleotides not matched to a gene: 9. The CDR3 protein is CASSPLGQGAMSNQPQHF. The CDR3 nucleotides read TGTGCCAGCAGTCCCCTGGGACAGGGGGCTATGAGCAATCAGCCCCAGCATTTT.

The chain combines TRBV10-3 with TRBJ2-5; D is uncertain. The CDR3 sequence is 13 residues long. Germline-derived CDR1 and CDR2 are ENHRY and SYGVKD. Trimming took 2 bases from V and 5 from J, leaving 9 bases between them. The CDR3 DNA sequence: TGTGCCATCAGTGAGAGTAGTCTGGAGACCCAGTACTTC. Protein sequence: CAISESSLETQYF.

This clonotype was counted only a few times. This rearrangement joins TRBV5-1 to TRBJ2-2; D is possibly TRBD1 or TRBD2 (5 bases each). V was pared by 6 bases and J by 6 bases, with 15 bases between. This CDR3 is built from 14 residues. Germline V gene lookup returns CDR1 SGHRS and CDR2 YFSETQ. The CDR3 DNA sequence: TGCGCCAGCACCCAGTCTAGAGGGGCCGGGGAGCTGTTTTTT. It specifies CASTQSRGAGELFF.

In this sample, this clonotype turned up a few times. The chain employs TRBV6-2 or TRBV6-3 and TRBJ1-2; D uncertain. V was clipped by 5 bases and J by 4 bases, with 17 bases between them. Germline V CDR1 and CDR2: MNHEY, SVGEGT. The CDR3 is made up of 15 amino acids. The CDR3 DNA follows: TGTGCCAGCAGTGATCCAAGTGACGGACTCTATGGCTACACCTTC. Protein: CASSDPSDGLYGYTF.

The chain carries TRBV5-1 and TRBJ2-3, with D hard to call. Trimming shortened V by 0 bases and J by 5 bases, and 13 bases separated the two germline ends. The CDR3 is 15 amino acids. Germline V gene sequence: CDR1 SGHRS, CDR2 YFSETQ. CDR3: CASSLGAQWRDTQYF. CDR3 DNA: TGCGCCAGCAGCTTGGGGGCCCAGTGGAGAGATACGCAGTATTTT.

This clonotype has just a few counts. The V call is TRBV29-1, the J call TRBJ2-2, with 10 positions matching TRBD2. The germline CDR1 and CDR2 sequences are SQVTM and ANQGSEA. J was trimmed by 3 bases and V by 3 bases; bases with no gene match: 7. This CDR3 has 16 residues. CDR3 sequence: CSVEFERGGDTGELFF. The CDR3, as DNA: TGCAGCGTTGAGTTCGAGCGGGGGGGAGACACCGGGGAGCTGTTTTTT.

The table lists this clonotype with a few counts. The V gene is TRBV7-9, the J gene TRBJ2-1, with 10 bases matching TRBD2. Germline CDR1 and CDR2: SEHNR and FQNEAQ (reference sequence). The V gene end was trimmed by 2 bases and the J gene end by 8 bases; junction bases not matched to a gene: 6. The CDR3 is 15 amino acids. CDR3 sequence reads: CASSLTLAGEYEQFF. The CDR3 DNA reads TGTGCCAGCAGCTTAACCCTAGCGGGGGAATATGAGCAGTTCTTC.

V is TRBV20-1 and J is TRBJ1-5, with TRBD1 identical over 8 bases. Per the germline V gene, CDR1 is DFQATT and CDR2 is SNEGSKA (reference sequence). J was trimmed by 3 bases and V by 5 bases; bases with no gene match: 9. The CDR3 contains 15 residues. In nucleotides, the CDR3 is TGCAGTGCTTTAAGACAGGGGACAGTCAATCAGCCCCAGCATTTT. This translates into CSALRQGTVNQPQHF.

The sample holds a few counts of this clonotype. The V gene is TRBV27, the J gene TRBJ2-5; D unclear. V was pared by 8 bases and J by 1 base, with 17 bases between. CDR1 is MNHEY and CDR2 is SMNVEV in the germline V gene (reference sequence). This CDR3 spans 15 amino acids. The CDR3 here is CASSVSSFLQETQYF. The CDR3 DNA reads TGTGCCAGCTCAGTTTCCAGCTTCCTCCAAGAGACCCAGTACTTC.

J is TRBJ2-3 and V is TRBV6-1; 7 bases are a match to TRBD2. Looked up from germline, CDR1 is MNHNS and CDR2 is SASEGT. The CDR3 runs 14 residues. Germline trimming cut 3 bases from V and 6 bases from J; bases unmatched to any gene: 6. Here the CDR3 reads CASSEGGPVDTQYF. The CDR3, as DNA: TGTGCCAGCAGTGAGGGAGGGCCGGTGGATACGCAGTATTTT.

The chain has TRBV7-2 and TRBJ2-5; tentatively, D is TRBD2 (6 bases). V shed 5 bases and J shed 4 bases, with 17 bases lying between them. Germline CDR1 reads SGHTA; CDR2 reads FQGNSA. This CDR3 is 15 amino acids long. CDR3 DNA: TGTGCCAGCAGCACTCAAGTAGCGGTACGAGAGACCCAGTACTTC. Its protein product is CASSTQVAVRETQYF.

This clonotype was counted a few times. The chain combines TRBV9 with TRBJ1-1; no clear D gene. Germline V gene lookup returns CDR1 SGDLS and CDR2 YYNGEE. This CDR3 contains 13 residues. V was pared by 0 bases and J by 3 bases, with 6 bases between. This CDR3 reads CASSVGIDTEAFF. The DNA for the CDR3 is TGTGCCAGCAGCGTAGGAATCGACACTGAAGCTTTCTTT.

The rearrangement joins TRBV7-2 to TRBJ1-5; D remains unclear. The CDR3 length is 12 residues. Trimming stripped 3 bases from V and 7 bases from J, with 7 bases between. Germline CDR1 is SGHTA and CDR2 is FQGNSA. The CDR3 is CASSFNGQPQHF. The CDR3 coding sequence is TGTGCCAGCAGCTTTAACGGGCAGCCCCAGCATTTT.

This clonotype has only a few counts. The chain is built from TRBV5-1 and TRBJ2-1, with TRBD2 matching over 9 bases. The V segment lost 3 bases and the J segment 6 bases; nucleotides outside the gene matches: 10. Germline V gives CDR1 SGHRS, CDR2 YFSETQ. The CDR3 loop spans 16 amino acids. CDR3 DNA: TGCGCCAGCAGCTGGGGCGGGGGGGCGTTCCGCAATGAGCAGTTCTTC. As protein: CASSWGGGAFRNEQFF.

The chain is built from TRBV6-1 and TRBJ2-3, with D possibly matching TRBD1 (5 bases). Germline V gene lookup returns CDR1 MNHNS and CDR2 SASEGT. The CDR3 consists of 14 residues. Trimming removed 4 bases at V and 2 bases at J, with 10 bases between. The CDR3 DNA reads as TGTGCCAGCAGTGTCCAGGGCGACACAGATACGCAGTATTTT. It encodes CASSVQGDTDTQYF.

CDR3 bases: TGTGCCAGCAGCCGTCGGACCACTCTACCGCCCAACGCAGATACGCAGTATTTT. It encodes CASSRRTTLPPNADTQYF. The chain has TRBV3-1 and TRBJ2-3; D call uncertain. The CDR3 has 18 residues. The V end lost 4 bases, the J end lost 4 bases, and 24 bases lay between the germline ends. Germline V gene data show CDR1 as LGHDT and CDR2 as YNNKEL (reference sequence).

This clonotype appeared a few times. The genes are TRBV20-1 and TRBJ2-3; the D gene is possibly TRBD1 (7 bases). The CDR3 is made up of 17 amino acids. Trimming left V 5 bases short and J 3 bases short, with 24 bases between. CDR1 DFQATT and CDR2 SNEGSKA come from the germline V gene (reference sequence). CDR3 DNA: TGCAGTGCTCGGGAAGGAAAACAGGGGACTTGGACAGATACGCAGTATTTT. Translated: CSAREGKQGTWTDTQYF.

This sequence joins TRBV6-1 and TRBJ2-2; D is undetermined. Germline V lookup: CDR1 MNHNS, CDR2 SASEGT. Between the trimmed V and J ends, which lost 7 bases and 9 bases, there was a span of 6 bases. The CDR3 extends over 10 amino acids. Here the CDR3 DNA reads TGTGCCAGCATCGGCCGGGAGCTGTTTTTT. This sequence encodes CASIGRELFF.

This clonotype was observed a few times. The chain recombines TRBV6-5 with TRBJ2-3; D ambiguous. This CDR3 is built from 15 residues. CDR1 and CDR2 (germline): MNHEY, SVGAGI. Trimming stripped 0 bases from V and 4 bases from J, with 11 bases between. The CDR3 nucleotides read TGTGCCAGCAGTTACTCGAATCAGTTCTCAGATACGCAGTATTTT. Protein: CASSYSNQFSDTQYF.

This chain uses TRBV6-6 with TRBJ2-2, with 8 bases fitting TRBD2. Trimming at V came to 6 bases and at J to 0 bases, leaving 3 bases not matched to a gene. Looked up from germline, CDR1 is MNHNY and CDR2 is SVGAGI (reference sequence). The CDR3 covers 15 residues. The chain's CDR3 is CASRPGLANTGELFF. The DNA of the CDR3 is TGTGCCAGCAGACCGGGACTAGCGAACACCGGGGAGCTGTTTTTT.

This rearrangement joins TRBV7-3 to TRBJ2-1; TRBD2 is a possible D gene (6 bases). CDR1 SGHTA and CDR2 FQGTGA come from the germline V gene. The CDR3 totals 15 residues. The V end lost 5 bases, the J end lost 1 base, and 12 bases lay between the germline ends. CDR3 residues: CASSPGGWSYNEQFF. CDR3 DNA sequence: TGTGCCAGCAGCCCCGGGGGTTGGTCCTACAATGAGCAGTTCTTC.

This clonotype was detected a few times. The chain links TRBV4-2 to TRBJ1-5; weak D call: TRBD1 (5 bases). This CDR3 has 14 amino acids. The V gene's germline CDR1 is LGHNA and CDR2 YNFKEQ. V shed 0 bases and J shed 7 bases, with 10 bases lying between them. The CDR3 spells CASSQDRREQPQHF. Here the CDR3 DNA reads TGTGCCAGCAGCCAAGATCGCAGGGAGCAGCCCCAGCATTTT.

The chain recombines TRBV28 with TRBJ2-1; TRBD2 matches 8 bases. Trimming cost V 6 bases and J 3 bases; bases outside gene matches: 4. CDR1 and CDR2 from the germline V gene are MDHEN and SYDVKM. The CDR3 spans 14 residues. The CDR3 bases are TGTGCCAGCAGACCAGCGGGGGACTACAATGAGCAGTTCTTC. Protein product: CASRPAGDYNEQFF.

This clonotype was detected only a few times. V gene TRBV14 combines with J gene TRBJ2-5, with 11 bases lining up with TRBD2. The end of the DNA aligns better with TRBJ2-1, so the J call may be wrong. The CDR3 spans 15 residues. Germline assignment: CDR1 SGHDN and CDR2 FVKESK. CDR3 residues: CASSQDSGGATEQFF. DNA for the CDR3: TGTGCCAGCAGCCAAGATAGCGGGGGGGCAACTGAGCAGTTCTTC.

There are a few counts of this clonotype. The rearrangement joins TRBV28 to TRBJ2-3; tentatively, D is TRBD2 (6 bases). This CDR3 region has 15 residues. V was clipped by 3 bases and J by 1 base, with 11 bases between them. Germline-derived CDR1 and CDR2 are MDHEN and SYDVKM. In DNA form, the CDR3 reads TGTGCCAGCAGTTTCCGGACTATCGGCACAGATACGCAGTATTTT. It translates to CASSFRTIGTDTQYF.